This T cell receptor (beta chain) was documented in a study of blood T cell repertoires in COVID-19. Sequencing was performed with immunoSEQ multiplex PCR; in TCRdb, only in-frame clones are kept and a portion is missing. The data show approximately 210,000 clones, less than 90% seen once. The CDR3 is made up of 14 amino acids. V trimming: 9 bases; J trimming: 5 bases; junction bases outside the gene matches: 11. Germline V gene lookup returns CDR1 SGHKS and CDR2 YYEKEE (reference sequence). The TCR comes from a human donor in a cohort sampled during active COVID-19. The sample was peripheral blood. The chain carries TRBV5-5 and TRBJ2-5; 9 nucleotides line up with TRBD2. The CDR3 DNA reads TGTGCCACCCTCCCCGGACTAGCGCACGAGACCCAGTACTTC. The encoded protein is CATLPGLAHETQYF.